The entry below gives a single T cell receptor beta chain sequence along with its context. Clones were sequenced by immunoSEQ multiplex PCR, and TCRdb holds only the in-frame ones, with some missing. The sample lists 300,000 or so clones; just over 85% were seen once. The data were obtained in a study of blood T cell repertoires in COVID-19. Whole-study context: T cells, B-cell-depleted T cells, or PBMCs supplied cDNA or gDNA.

This CDR3 has 14 amino acids. J lost 6 bases, V lost 4 bases, and 10 bases had no gene match. Germline CDR1 SGHRS, CDR2 YFSETQ. The TCR originated in a woman in her thirties or forties with acute COVID-19. The chain links TRBV5-1 to TRBJ2-7; TRBD1 matches at 7 bases. The sample taken for sequencing was PBMCs or T cells enriched from blood (not recorded which). The CDR3 here is CASSPWTGGGEQYF. The CDR3 nucleotides are TGCGCCAGCAGCCCGTGGACAGGCGGTGGCGAGCAGTACTTC.